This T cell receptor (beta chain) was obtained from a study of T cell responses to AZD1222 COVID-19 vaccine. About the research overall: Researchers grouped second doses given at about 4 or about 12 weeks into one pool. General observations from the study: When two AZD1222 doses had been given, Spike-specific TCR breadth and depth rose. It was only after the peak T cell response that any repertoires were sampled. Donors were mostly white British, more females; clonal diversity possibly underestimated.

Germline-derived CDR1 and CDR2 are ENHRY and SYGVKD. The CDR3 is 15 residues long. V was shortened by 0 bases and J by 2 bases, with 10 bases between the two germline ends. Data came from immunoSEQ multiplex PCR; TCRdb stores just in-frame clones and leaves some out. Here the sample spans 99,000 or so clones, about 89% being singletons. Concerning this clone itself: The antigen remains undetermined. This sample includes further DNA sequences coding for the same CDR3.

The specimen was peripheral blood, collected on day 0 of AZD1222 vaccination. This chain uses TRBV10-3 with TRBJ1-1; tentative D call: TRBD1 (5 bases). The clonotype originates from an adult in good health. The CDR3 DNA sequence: TGTGCCATCAGTGAGTCAGACAGACTTAACACTGAAGCTTTCTTT. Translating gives CAISESDRLNTEAFF.